This entry is about one T cell receptor (beta chain). This clone appeared a few times. What this receptor recognizes is not known. No clone much larger than this one lies a single base away; base qualities are absent. The data stem from a study of T cell changes during pregnancy in multiple sclerosis (dated by TCRdb to about 2019). For the study in its entirety: The study examined how the T cell repertoire changed over the course of pregnancy in women with multiple sclerosis.

Trimming leaves V shorter by 3 bases and J shorter by 0 bases, with the junction holding 6 bases beyond the gene matches. The CDR3, from cysteine to phenylalanine, totals 16 residues. Only the CDR3 DNA stays, 48 bases, in frame from base 1. Per the germline V gene (reference sequence), SGHNT is the CDR1 and YYREEE is the CDR2. The method behind the library was the immunoSEQ multiplex PCR assay. The source is immuneACCESS, and TCRdb retained only in-frame sequences with V and J called. Part of the clones is not carried over; for the studies checked, unresolved V genes explain less than half of this, and the remainder is unexplained. The sample profile shows about 24,000 clones; around 87% of them were found once. The ten top clones hold around 1% of the sample.

The TCR was taken from a female donor in good health, enrolled as a control in a pregnancy study. The rearrangement combines TRBV5-4 with TRBJ1-1; the junction holds 9 bases that match TRBD1. The sample in question was CD4+ T cells from peripheral blood mononuclear cells, obtained in the second trimester of pregnancy. Here the CDR3 is given as CASSSRDRAMNTEAFF. The sequenced DNA: TGTGCCAGCAGCTCCCGGGACAGGGCGATGAACACTGAAGCTTTCTTT.